The sequence of this TCR beta chain was determined in a study of blood T cell repertoires in COVID-19. Across the whole study: T cells, B-cell-depleted T cells, or PBMCs supplied cDNA or gDNA.

Cohort placement rested on clinical history that participants reported themselves. The recovered donors of Cohort 3 showed two negative PCRs, clearance, or symptom resolution. Per the germline V gene, CDR1 is ENHRY and CDR2 is SYGVKD. The V and J ends lost 0 bases and 6 bases respectively, with 13 bases between them. The length of the CDR3 is 15 residues. Original handling: Estimation of nucleated cell counts relied on the amplification of reference gene primers. Produced via immunoSEQ multiplex PCR; TCRdb's table is partial and in-frame only. That table furnishes V, J and clone size, whereas the DNA furnished D and trimming. The table records about 380,000 clones, more than 75% of them present only once.

The TCR comes from a woman aged 18-29 years who had recovered from COVID-19. The genes are TRBV10-3 and TRBJ2-3, with a tentative D call TRBD2 (6 bases). The sequenced material came from PBMCs or T cells enriched from blood (not recorded which). CDR3 bases: TGTGCCATCAGTGAGTCACCCCCAGGGACTGATACGCAGTATTTT. This translates into CAISESPPGTDTQYF.